These T cell receptor beta chains were read from a single sample in a study of shared clonotypes between healthy human individuals. Data came from immunoSEQ multiplex PCR; TCRdb stores just in-frame clones and leaves some out. The sample lists around 940,000 clones, roughly 72% occurring once. The sequencing input was memory CD4+ T cells sorted from blood. These receptors originate from a young man in good health. The CDR3 runs from the conserved cysteine through the conserved F or W. A D gene is named only where the DNA matches it firmly. A clone size is listed for some rows: how often the clone was seen (once, few, many), or a class if it is expanded.

j_gene | abundance | d_gene | v_gene | CDR3nt | CDR3aa
TRBJ2-1 | - | TRBD2 | TRBV6-5 | TGTGCCAGCAGTTGGAATGTAGCGGGTGACTACAATGAGCAGTTCTTC | CASSWNVAGDYNEQFF
TRBJ2-2 | - | - | TRBV23-1 | TGCGCCAGCAGTCAATCACGGGGGCATAACACCGGGGAGCTGTTTTTT | CASSQSRGHNTGELFF
TRBJ2-7 | - | TRBD1 | TRBV6-5 | TGTGCCAGCAGCTCCACTGGGACAGGGGGCTTCGAGCAGTACTTC | CASSSTGTGGFEQYF
TRBJ1-6 | - | - | TRBV18 | TGTGCCAGCTCACCCGAGGGAGGGACCTATAATTCACCCCTCCACTTT | CASSPEGGTYNSPLHF
TRBJ2-5 | - | - | TRBV19 | TGTGCCAGTAAAGTGACAGGAGTTCAAGAGACCCAGTACTTC | CASKVTGVQETQYF
TRBJ1-6 | - | - | TRBV19 | TGTGCCAGTAGTCTCCTCCAGTCAATTCATCCCCTCCACTTT | CASSLLQSIHPLHF
TRBJ1-2 | few | - | TRBV6-6 | TGTGCCAGCAGCCCCGGGAGGGGGATGGACTATGGCTACACCTTC | CASSPGRGMDYGYTF
TRBJ2-3 | - | - | TRBV7-2 | TGTGCCAGCAGCCCCCGACTGTCTAGCACAGATACGCAGTATTTT | CASSPRLSSTDTQYF
TRBJ2-7 | many | TRBD1 | TRBV10-3 | TGTGCCATAGGACCCGGGACAGGGGCAGGGGCCGAGCAGTACTTC | CAIGPGTGAGAEQYF
TRBJ2-7 | - | TRBD2 | TRBV6-6 | TGTGCCAGCAGTCCTGGGACTAGCGAGATCGAGCAGTACTTC | CASSPGTSEIEQYF
TRBJ1-1 | - | - | TRBV5-5 | TGTGCCAGCAGCTTGCGAGGTAGGGATGAAGCTTTCTTT | CASSLRGRDEAFF
TRBJ2-2 | - | TRBD1 | TRBV5-4 | TGTGCCAGCCGATGGGGGACAGGGAACACCGGGGAGCTGTTTTTT | CASRWGTGNTGELFF
TRBJ1-5 | - | - | TRBV29-1 | TGCAGCGTTGAAGAACCAAATCAGCCCCAGCATTTT | CSVEEPNQPQHF
TRBJ1-5 | - | TRBD1 | TRBV2 | TGTGCCAGCAGCCGTAAGGGACAGGGGAATCAGCCCCAGCATTTT | CASSRKGQGNQPQHF
TRBJ2-2 | - | - | TRBV7-2 | TGTGCCAGCAGCTTAGGGCTAAACACCGGGGAGCTGTTTTTT | CASSLGLNTGELFF
TRBJ2-7 | - | - | TRBV19 | TGTGCCAGTAGTACACAGGGAGGACTCGACGAGCAGTACTTC | CASSTQGGLDEQYF
TRBJ1-5 | few | - | TRBV7-2 | TGTGCCAGCAGTCTAGAGTGGGATCAGCCCCAGCATTTT | CASSLEWDQPQHF
TRBJ2-3 | few | TRBD2 | TRBV12-5 | TGTGCTAGTGGCGATAGCGGGGCAAGCACAGATACGCAGTATTTT | CASGDSGASTDTQYF
TRBJ2-7 | - | TRBD2 | TRBV11-2 | TGTGCCAGCAGCTTATTAGCGGGAGCCTCCTACGAGCAGTACTTC | CASSLLAGASYEQYF
TRBJ2-5 | - | - | TRBV2 | TGTGCCAGCAGTCCCTCCAGCGGCCAAGAGACCCAGTACTTC | CASSPSSGQETQYF
TRBJ2-7 | - | - | TRBV7-3 | TGTGCCAGCAGCTCGACGTTACCGGGACAGCAGTACTTC | CASSSTLPGQQYF
TRBJ2-5 | - | - | TRBV6-5 | TGTGCCTCAAGGGGTACCCAAGAGGTCCAGTACTTC | CASRGTQEVQYF
TRBJ2-3 | - | - | TRBV7-2 | TGTGCCAGCAGTCCACTAGGGGATACGCAGTATTTT | CASSPLGDTQYF
TRBJ2-2 | few | TRBD2 | TRBV19 | TGTGCCAGTAGTACCCTTAGCGGGAGCGGCACCGGGGAGCTGTTTTTT | CASSTLSGSGTGELFF
TRBJ2-7 | - | TRBD2 | TRBV28 | TGTGCCAGCAGTTTATCTAGCGGGGGGTCCTACGAGCAGTACTTC | CASSLSSGGSYEQYF
TRBJ2-4 | - | - | TRBV7-9 | TGTGCCAGTTCAGCCGGCGGCTCCAAAAACATTCAGTACTTC | CASSAGGSKNIQYF
TRBJ1-1 | - | - | TRBV5-1 | TGCGCCAGCAGCAGTACAGGGTTGGACACTGAAGCTTTCTTT | CASSSTGLDTEAFF
TRBJ1-6 | few | TRBD1 | TRBV5-1 | TGCGCCAGCAGCTTGACCGACAGGGGGGTGAATTCACCCCTCCACTTT | CASSLTDRGVNSPLHF
TRBJ1-2 | - | TRBD1 | TRBV6-1 | TGTGCCAGCAGGGAACCGGGACAGGGGATGTTAGATGGCTACACCTTC | CASREPGQGMLDGYTF